This T cell receptor beta chain came from a study of CD4 T cells in relation to SARS-CoV-2 and coronaviruses. About this clone itself: Its antigen remains unidentified.

Sequencing used immunoSEQ multiplex PCR; TCRdb keeps in-frame clones, though not all of them. This sample has about 23,000 clones; approximately 78% occur once, and the top ten carry approximately 15%. The unexposed donors gave CD4+ T cells in about 2010-2019, prior to COVID-19. After roughly 9 days of culture, CD4+ T cells were isolated. Cells permitting, SARS-CoV-2 S/N and four cold-coronavirus spikes were tested on unexposed-donor CD4+ T cells. The sequencing sample was made of CD4+ T cells from PBMCs, cultured in vitro. The sequence came from a human donor in good health.

The CDR3 here is CASGSVGLSYNEQFF. The CDR3 nucleotides are TGTGCCAGCGGCTCTGTGGGTCTCTCCTACAATGAGCAGTTCTTC. V and J are TRBV3-1 (or the pseudogene TRBV3-2) and TRBJ2-1; no clear D gene. Germline V lookup: CDR1 LGHDT, CDR2 YNNKEL (reference sequence). The CDR3 is 15 residues long. The ends were cut back, 8 bases at V and 0 bases at J, with 14 bases in the middle.